The 2 T cell receptor beta chains in this list originate from one sample, sequenced in a study of shared clonotypes between healthy human individuals. The assay was immunoSEQ multiplex PCR, and TCRdb's table has in-frame clones only and misses some. Seen here are some 1,600,000 clones, 98% observed once, and the top ten hold 0.4% to 0.55%. Sequenced input: naive CD4+ T cells sorted from blood. Indicated subset: CD45RA+ positively selected. These receptor sequences come from a man in his thirties or forties in good health.

J is TRBJ2-3 and V is TRBV29-1; 7 bases fit TRBD2. V shed 3 bases, J shed 0 bases, and the junction held 6 bases outside the gene matches. CDR3 size: 15 residues. The V gene's germline CDR1 is SQVTM and CDR2 ANQGSEA. Here the CDR3 reads CSVEVAGVSTDTQYF. The CDR3 region has the DNA TGCAGCGTTGAGGTTGCGGGAGTTAGCACAGATACGCAGTATTTT.

The rearrangement uses TRBV28 and TRBJ2-1; D call uncertain. Germline-derived CDR1 and CDR2 are MDHEN and SYDVKM. CDR3 length: 14 amino acids. The ends were cut back, 1 base at V and 9 bases at J, with 13 bases in the middle. CDR3 sequence: CASSLFWSLGEQFF. The CDR3 region has the DNA TGTGCCAGCAGTTTATTTTGGTCCCTCGGTGAGCAGTTCTTC.